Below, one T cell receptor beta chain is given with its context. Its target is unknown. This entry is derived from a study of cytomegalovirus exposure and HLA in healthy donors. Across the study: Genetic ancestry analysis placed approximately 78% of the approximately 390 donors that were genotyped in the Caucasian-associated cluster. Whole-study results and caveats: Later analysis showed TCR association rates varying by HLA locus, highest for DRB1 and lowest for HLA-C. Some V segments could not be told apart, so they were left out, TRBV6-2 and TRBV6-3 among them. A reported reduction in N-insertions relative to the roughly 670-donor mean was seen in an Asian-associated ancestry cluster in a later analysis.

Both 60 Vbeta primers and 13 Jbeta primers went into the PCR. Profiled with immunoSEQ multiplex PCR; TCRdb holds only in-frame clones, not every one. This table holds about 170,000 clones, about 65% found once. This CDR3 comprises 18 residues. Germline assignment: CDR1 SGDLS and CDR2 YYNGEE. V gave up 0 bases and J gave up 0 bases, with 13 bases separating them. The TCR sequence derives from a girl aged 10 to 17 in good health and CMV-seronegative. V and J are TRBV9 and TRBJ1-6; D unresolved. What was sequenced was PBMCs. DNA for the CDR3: TGTGCCAGCAGCGTAGGGTGTCTGTTTAGCTCCTATAATTCACCCCTCCACTTT. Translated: CASSVGCLFSSYNSPLHF. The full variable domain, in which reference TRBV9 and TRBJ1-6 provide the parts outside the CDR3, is DSGVTQTPKHLITATGQRVTLRCSPRSGDLSVYWYQQSLDQGLQFLIQYYNGEERAKGNILERFSAQQFPDLHSELNLSSLELGDSALYFCASSVGCLFSSYNSPLHFGNGTRLTVT.